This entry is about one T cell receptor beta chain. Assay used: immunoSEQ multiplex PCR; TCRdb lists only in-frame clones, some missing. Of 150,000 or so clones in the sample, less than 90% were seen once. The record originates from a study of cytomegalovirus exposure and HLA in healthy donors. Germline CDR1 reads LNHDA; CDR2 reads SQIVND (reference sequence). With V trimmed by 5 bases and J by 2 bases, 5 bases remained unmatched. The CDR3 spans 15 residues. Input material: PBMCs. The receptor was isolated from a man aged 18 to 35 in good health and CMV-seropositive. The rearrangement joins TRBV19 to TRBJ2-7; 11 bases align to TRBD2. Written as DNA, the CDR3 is TGTGCCAGTAGTTTGACTAGCGGGGCCGCCTACGAGCAGTACTTC. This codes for CASSLTSGAAYEQYF.